The clone carrying this TCR beta chain has more than one count but fewer than ten. The data stem from a study of T cell repertoires in cytomegalovirus infection. As for the study in general: Public signatures in TCR beta pointed to CMV infection and matching HLA type.

V trimming: 5 bases; J trimming: 0 bases; junction bases outside the gene matches: 7. The germline CDR1 and CDR2 sequences are SGHVS and FNYEAQ. This CDR3 has 16 amino acids. Via MiXCR, TCRdb re-called the reads, giving one row per CDR3 protein. This sample yields under 850,000 distinct CDR3 sequences, of which 35% are seen a single time; roughly 2.8% belongs to the top ten. Sequenced sample: PBMCs. This TCR was sampled from a human donor in good health (CMV status not recorded). Some clones in this sample may be carry-over from other donors' samples. The rearrangement joins TRBV7-6 to TRBJ1-3; 7 bases align to TRBD1. As DNA, the CDR3 is TGTGCCAGCAGCGCAAGGGACAGTCCCTCTGGAAACACCATATATTTT. This translates into CASSARDSPSGNTIYF.